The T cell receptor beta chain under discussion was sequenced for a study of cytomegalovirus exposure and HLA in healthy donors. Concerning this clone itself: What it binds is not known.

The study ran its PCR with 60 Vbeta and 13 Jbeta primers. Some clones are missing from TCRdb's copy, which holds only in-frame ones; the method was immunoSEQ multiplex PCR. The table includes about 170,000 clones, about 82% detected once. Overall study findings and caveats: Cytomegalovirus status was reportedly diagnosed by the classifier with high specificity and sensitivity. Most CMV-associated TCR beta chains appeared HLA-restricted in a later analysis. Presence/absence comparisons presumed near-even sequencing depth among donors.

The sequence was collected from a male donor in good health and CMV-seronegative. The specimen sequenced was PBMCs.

CDR3 sequence reads: CAWLGGYNEQFF. Written as DNA, the CDR3 is TGTGCCTGGTTGGGGGGATACAATGAGCAGTTCTTC. V gene TRBV30 combines with J gene TRBJ2-1; TRBD2 might be the D (6 bases). Germline assignment: CDR1 GTSNPN and CDR2 SVGIG (reference sequence). The CDR3 length is 12 residues. V lost 5 bases and J 4 bases, leaving 9 bases between the germline ends.